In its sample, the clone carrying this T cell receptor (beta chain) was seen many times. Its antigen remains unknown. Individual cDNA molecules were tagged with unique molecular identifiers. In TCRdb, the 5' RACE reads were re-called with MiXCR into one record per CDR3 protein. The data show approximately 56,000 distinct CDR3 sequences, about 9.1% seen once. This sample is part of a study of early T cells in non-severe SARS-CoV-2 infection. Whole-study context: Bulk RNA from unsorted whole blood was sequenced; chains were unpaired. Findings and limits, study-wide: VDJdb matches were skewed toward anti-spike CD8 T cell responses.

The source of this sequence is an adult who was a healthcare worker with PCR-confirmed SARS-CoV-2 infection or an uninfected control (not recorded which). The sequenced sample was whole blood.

The CDR3 DNA follows: TGTGCCAGCAGCCAAGAGGGAAACAATGAGCAGTTCTTC. Protein sequence: CASSQEGNNEQFF. The rearrangement joins TRBV3-1 to TRBJ2-1, with D hard to call. The CDR3 contains 13 residues. The germline V and J ends were trimmed by 0 bases and 5 bases, with 5 bases remaining between them. The germline V gene has CDR1 LGHDT and CDR2 YNNKEL (reference sequence).